This entry concerns a single T cell receptor (beta chain). The sample originates from a study of blood T cell repertoires in COVID-19. Clones were read by immunoSEQ multiplex PCR, and TCRdb kept only the in-frame ones, dropping some. The sample holds more than 300,000 clones, 90% to 95% seen once. Sequencing used PBMCs or T cells enriched from blood (not recorded which). The TCR sequence derives from a woman aged 25 to 45 who had been exposed to COVID-19.

The CDR3 DNA follows: TGTGCCAGTGGTTATGATACTCGAGCGGGAGAGCAGTACTTC. It encodes CASGYDTRAGEQYF. This chain joins TRBV27 and TRBJ2-7; 7 nucleotides line up with TRBD2. CDR3 size: 14 residues. After removal of 9 bases from V and 7 bases from J, the junction contained 15 bases not matched to a gene. Germline V CDR1 and CDR2: MNHEY, SMNVEV (reference sequence).